This is a list of T cell receptor beta chains from one sample in a study of type 1 regulatory T cells. Their recognized antigens are unknown. TCRdb called the reads again in MiXCR, with one record for every CDR3 protein. The profile shows over 55,000 distinct CDR3 sequences, roughly half of them singletons. The sequenced sample consisted of cultured non-Tr1 T cells, either the whole culture or a sorted T cell fraction (not recorded which). The receptors come from a human donor in good health. The CDR3 runs from the conserved cysteine through the conserved F or W. A D gene is named only where the DNA matches it firmly. The listing skips clone size in some rows; elsewhere it reads once, few, many or a size class.

cdr3_nt cdr3_aa j_call cdr3_length d_call v_call clone_size
TGCAGTGTATACCGCACTGAAGCTTTCTTT CSVYRTEAFF TRBJ1-1 10 . TRBV20-1 .
TGTGCCAGCAGTGTCCCTACAGGGGGAACGGGTGAAAAACTGTTTTTT CASSVPTGGTGEKLFF TRBJ1-4 16 TRBD1 TRBV12-3/TRBV12-4 .
TGCGCCAGCAAAGTTTGGGGTAACACTGAAGCTTTCTTT CASKVWGNTEAFF TRBJ1-1 13 . TRBV5-1 .
TGTGCCAGTGCTAGGCGGGGGGAAATGAACACCGGGGAGCTGTTTTTT CASARRGEMNTGELFF TRBJ2-2 16 TRBD2 TRBV19 .
TGCAGTGCTAGAAATAGCGGGGGGGCCAACGAGCAGTACTTC CSARNSGGANEQYF TRBJ2-7 14 TRBD2 TRBV20-1 .
TGTGCCAGCAGTTTCCCTAGCGGGGGGGCTTGGGAGCAGTACTTC CASSFPSGGAWEQYF TRBJ2-7 15 TRBD2 TRBV28 .
TGTGCCAGCAGCTTTGCCTCCGGGACAGCATACGAGCAGTACTTC CASSFASGTAYEQYF TRBJ2-7 15 TRBD1 TRBV11-2 .
TGTGCCACCGAGGGGGGTAACAACTATGGCTACACCTTC CATEGGNNYGYTF TRBJ1-2 13 . TRBV28 .
TGTGCCAGCAGTTACTTTCGGGATGAGCAGTTCTTC CASSYFRDEQFF TRBJ2-1 12 . TRBV6-6 .
TGTGCCATCAGTGAGCCGGGACAGGGGGCCCCCGGTACGCAGTATTTT CAISEPGQGAPGTQYF TRBJ2-3 16 TRBD1 TRBV10-3 .
TGCAGTGCTAGTCGGTGGACAGGGGGCAATGAGCAGTTCTTC CSASRWTGGNEQFF TRBJ2-1 14 TRBD1 TRBV20-1 .
TGTGCCAGCAGTGACTCGGGGACAGGGGTGAACACCGGGGAGCTGTTTTTT CASSDSGTGVNTGELFF TRBJ2-2 17 TRBD1 TRBV6-4 .
TGTGCCAGCAGCTCCCTGGTAAGGGACCGAACTGAAGCTTTCTTT CASSSLVRDRTEAFF TRBJ1-1 15 . TRBV13 few
TGTGCCAGTAGTATAGGCCTTGGCAGGGCGGTTGACGAGCAGTACTTC CASSIGLGRAVDEQYF TRBJ2-7 16 . TRBV19 few
TGTGCCAGTAGTCCACGGGACAGGGGAGGCGAGCAGTACTTC CASSPRDRGGEQYF TRBJ2-7 14 TRBD1 TRBV19 few
TGTGCCAGCAGCGAGGGACTAGCGGGCACCGGGGAGCTGTTTTTT CASSEGLAGTGELFF TRBJ2-2 15 TRBD2 TRBV5-4 .
TGTGCCAGCAGCCCCGTCACTAGGAACGGCCAAGAGACCCAGTACTTC CASSPVTRNGQETQYF TRBJ2-5 16 . TRBV7-2 few
TGTGCCAGCATCCGGGGACAGGCTGCCTACAATGAGCAGTTCTTC CASIRGQAAYNEQFF TRBJ2-1 15 TRBD1 TRBV6-2/TRBV6-3 few
TGTGGCTGCAGTTTTTATATCGGGGAGACCCAGTACTTC CGCSFYIGETQYF TRBJ2-5 13 . TRBV27 once
TGTGCCAGCAGCCATTTTAGGTCCATCTATGGCTACACCTTC CASSHFRSIYGYTF TRBJ1-2 14 . TRBV12-3/TRBV12-4 few
TGTGCCAGCAGTGGGGGGGGCGCTGGGGCCAACGTCCTGACTTTC CASSGGGAGANVLTF TRBJ2-6 15 . TRBV2 few
TGTGCCAGCAGGGACACCCAGAACACTGAAGCTTTCTTT CASRDTQNTEAFF TRBJ1-1 13 . TRBV25-1 few
TGCAGTGCTCTCCTTGGGACAGGGAGCACAGATACGCAGTATTTT CSALLGTGSTDTQYF TRBJ2-3 15 TRBD1 TRBV20-1 few
TGTGCCAGCAGCTTAGTTGAGGGGATGCCCCTCCACTTT CASSLVEGMPLHF TRBJ1-6 13 . TRBV7-2 .
TGCAGTGCCCTGGCGGGGACCTACGAGCAGTACTTC CSALAGTYEQYF TRBJ2-7 12 . TRBV20-1 .
TGTGCCAGCAGCGTAGCCACAGGAATCCCCTACGAGCAGTACTTC CASSVATGIPYEQYF TRBJ2-7 15 . TRBV9 .
TGTGCCAGCAGCTTTTCTGGGCTGCGGTTCGATGAGCAGTTCTTC CASSFSGLRFDEQFF TRBJ2-1 15 . TRBV5-4 .
TGTGCCAGCAGCGGCAGCGGGGGTAGGTTCGAGCAGTACTTC CASSGSGGRFEQYF TRBJ2-7 14 TRBD2 TRBV7-2 .